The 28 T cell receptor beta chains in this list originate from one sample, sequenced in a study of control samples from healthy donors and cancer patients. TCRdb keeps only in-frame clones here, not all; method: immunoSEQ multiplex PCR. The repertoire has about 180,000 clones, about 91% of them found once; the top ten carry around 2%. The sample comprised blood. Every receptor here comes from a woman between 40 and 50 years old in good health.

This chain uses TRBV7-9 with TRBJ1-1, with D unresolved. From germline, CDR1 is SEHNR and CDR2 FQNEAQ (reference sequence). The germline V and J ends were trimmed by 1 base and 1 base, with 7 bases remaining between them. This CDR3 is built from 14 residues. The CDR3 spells CASSLVSENTEAFF. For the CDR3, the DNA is TGTGCCAGCAGCTTAGTGTCAGAGAACACTGAAGCTTTCTTT.

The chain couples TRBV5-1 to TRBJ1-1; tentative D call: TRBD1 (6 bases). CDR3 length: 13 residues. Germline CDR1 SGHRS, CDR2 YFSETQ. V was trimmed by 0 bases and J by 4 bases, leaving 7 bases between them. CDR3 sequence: CASSLDRATEAFF. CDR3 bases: TGCGCCAGCAGCTTGGACAGGGCCACTGAAGCTTTCTTT. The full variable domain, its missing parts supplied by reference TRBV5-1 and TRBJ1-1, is KAGVTQTPRYLIKTRGQQVTLSCSPISGHRSVSWYQQTPGQGLQFLFEYFSETQRNKGNFPGRFSGRQFSNSRSEMNVSTLELGDSALYLCASSLDRATEAFFGQGTRLTVV.

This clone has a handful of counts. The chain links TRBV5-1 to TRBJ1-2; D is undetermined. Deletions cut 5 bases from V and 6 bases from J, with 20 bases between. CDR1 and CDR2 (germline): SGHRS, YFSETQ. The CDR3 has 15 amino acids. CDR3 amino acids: CASSETATGMDGYTF. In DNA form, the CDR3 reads TGCGCCAGCAGTGAGACCGCCACTGGGATGGATGGCTACACCTTC.

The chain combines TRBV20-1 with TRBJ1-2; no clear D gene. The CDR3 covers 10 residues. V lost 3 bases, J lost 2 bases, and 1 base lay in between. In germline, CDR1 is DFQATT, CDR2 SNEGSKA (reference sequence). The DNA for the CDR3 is TGCAGTGCTAGCAACTATGGCTACACCTTC. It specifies CSASNYGYTF.

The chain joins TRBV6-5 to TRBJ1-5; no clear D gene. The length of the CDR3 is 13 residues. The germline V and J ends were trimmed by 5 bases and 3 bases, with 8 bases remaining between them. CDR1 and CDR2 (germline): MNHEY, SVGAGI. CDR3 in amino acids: CASSTSLNQPQHF. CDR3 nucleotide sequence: TGTGCCAGCAGTACTTCCCTCAATCAGCCCCAGCATTTT.

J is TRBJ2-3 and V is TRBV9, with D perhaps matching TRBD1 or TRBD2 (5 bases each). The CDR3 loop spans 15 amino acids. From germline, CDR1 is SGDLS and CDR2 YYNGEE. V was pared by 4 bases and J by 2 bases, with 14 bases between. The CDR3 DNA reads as TGTGCCAGCAGCCCAGGGAGTTACTACACAGATACGCAGTATTTT. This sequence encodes CASSPGSYYTDTQYF.

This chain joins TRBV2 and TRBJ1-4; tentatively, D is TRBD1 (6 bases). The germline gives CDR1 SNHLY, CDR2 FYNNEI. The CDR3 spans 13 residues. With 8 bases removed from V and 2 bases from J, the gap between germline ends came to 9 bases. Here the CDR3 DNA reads TGTGCCAGCGCCGACAGGACTAATGAAAAACTGTTTTTT. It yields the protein CASADRTNEKLFF.

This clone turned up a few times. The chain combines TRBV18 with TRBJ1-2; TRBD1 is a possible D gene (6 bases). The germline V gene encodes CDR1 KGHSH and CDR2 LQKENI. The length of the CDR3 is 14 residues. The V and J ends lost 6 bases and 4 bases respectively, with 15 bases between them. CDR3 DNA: TGTGCCAGCTCCCAGGCAGGGGCCCTCTATGGCTACACCTTC. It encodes CASSQAGALYGYTF.

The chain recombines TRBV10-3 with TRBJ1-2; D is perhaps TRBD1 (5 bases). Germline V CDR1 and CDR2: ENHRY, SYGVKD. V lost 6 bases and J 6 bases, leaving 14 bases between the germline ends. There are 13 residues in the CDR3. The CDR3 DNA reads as TGTGCCATCAGCGTACAGGTTGGCAATGGCTACACCTTC. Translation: CAISVQVGNGYTF.

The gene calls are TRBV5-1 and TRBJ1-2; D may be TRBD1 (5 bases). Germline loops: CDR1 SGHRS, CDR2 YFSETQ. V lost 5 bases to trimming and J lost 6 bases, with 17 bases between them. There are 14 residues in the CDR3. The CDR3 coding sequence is TGCGCCAGCAGTTTTATAGGGGCAGAAGATGGCTACACCTTC. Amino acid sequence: CASSFIGAEDGYTF.

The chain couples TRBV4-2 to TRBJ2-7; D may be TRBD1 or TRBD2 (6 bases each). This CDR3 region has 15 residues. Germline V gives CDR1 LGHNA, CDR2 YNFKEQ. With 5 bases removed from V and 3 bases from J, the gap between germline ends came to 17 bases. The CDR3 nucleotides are TGTGCCAGCAGCTGGGGGGCCCAGCAAGGCTACGAGCAGTACTTC. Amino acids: CASSWGAQQGYEQYF.

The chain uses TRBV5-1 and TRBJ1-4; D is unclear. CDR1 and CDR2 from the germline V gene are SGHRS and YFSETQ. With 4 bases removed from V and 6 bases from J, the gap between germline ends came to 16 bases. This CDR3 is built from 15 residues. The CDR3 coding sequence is TGCGCCAGCAGCCCTCATTCGGGTCCCGATGAAAAACTGTTTTTT. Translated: CASSPHSGPDEKLFF. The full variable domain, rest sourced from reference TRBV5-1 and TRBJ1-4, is KAGVTQTPRYLIKTRGQQVTLSCSPISGHRSVSWYQQTPGQGLQFLFEYFSETQRNKGNFPGRFSGRQFSNSRSEMNVSTLELGDSALYLCASSPHSGPDEKLFFGSGTQLSVL.

The CDR3 DNA reads as TGTGCCAGCAGCTTGGGTGAGACAGGGGCAAGCAATCAGCCCCAGCATTTT. Amino acid sequence: CASSLGETGASNQPQHF. The chain combines TRBV5-4 with TRBJ1-5; 8 nucleotides align to TRBD1. The CDR3 length is 17 residues. The ends lost 0 bases at V and 1 base at J; junction bases unmatched: 6. Germline lookup yields CDR1 SGHNT and CDR2 YYREEE (reference sequence).

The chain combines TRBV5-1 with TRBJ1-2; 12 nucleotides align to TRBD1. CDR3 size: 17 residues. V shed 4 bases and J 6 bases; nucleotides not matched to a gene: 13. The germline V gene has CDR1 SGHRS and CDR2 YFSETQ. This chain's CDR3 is CASSPQGQGAPRDGYTF. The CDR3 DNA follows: TGCGCCAGCAGCCCACAGGGACAGGGGGCGCCCCGGGATGGCTACACCTTC.

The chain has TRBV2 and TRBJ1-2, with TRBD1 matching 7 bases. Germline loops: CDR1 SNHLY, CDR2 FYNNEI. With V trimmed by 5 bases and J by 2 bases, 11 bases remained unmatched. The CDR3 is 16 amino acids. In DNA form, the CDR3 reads TGTGCCAGCAGTCGGGCAGCTTCAGGGGGAAACTATGGCTACACCTTC. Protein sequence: CASSRAASGGNYGYTF.

The CDR3 loop is CASSLGQLYATNEKLFF. The CDR3, as DNA: TGCGCCAGCAGCCTGGGACAGCTCTATGCAACTAATGAAAAACTGTTTTTT. J is TRBJ1-4 and V is TRBV4-1, with TRBD1 matching over 7 bases. Looked up from germline, CDR1 is MGHRA and CDR2 is YSYEKL. The CDR3 covers 17 residues. With 4 bases clipped from V and 0 bases from J, the junction kept 8 bases outside the gene matches.

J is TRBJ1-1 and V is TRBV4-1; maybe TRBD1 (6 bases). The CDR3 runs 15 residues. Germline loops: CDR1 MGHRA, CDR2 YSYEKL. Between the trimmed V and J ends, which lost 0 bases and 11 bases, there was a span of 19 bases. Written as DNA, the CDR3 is TGCGCCAGCAGCCAAGATCTGGGGGGGCCACGGTGGGCTTTCTTT. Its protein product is CASSQDLGGPRWAFF.

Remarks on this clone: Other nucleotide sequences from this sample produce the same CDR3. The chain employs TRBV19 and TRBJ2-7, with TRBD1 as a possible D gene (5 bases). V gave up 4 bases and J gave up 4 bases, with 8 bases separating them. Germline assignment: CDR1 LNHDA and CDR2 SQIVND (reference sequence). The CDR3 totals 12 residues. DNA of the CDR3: TGTGCCAGTAGTAGGCAGGGTTACGAGCAGTACTTC. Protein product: CASSRQGYEQYF.

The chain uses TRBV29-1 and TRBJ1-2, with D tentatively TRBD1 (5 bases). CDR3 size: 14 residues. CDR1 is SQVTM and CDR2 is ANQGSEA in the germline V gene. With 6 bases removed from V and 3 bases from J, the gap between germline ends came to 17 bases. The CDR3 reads CSVDWTEGDYGYTF. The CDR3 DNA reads TGCAGCGTCGACTGGACCGAAGGGGACTATGGCTACACCTTC.

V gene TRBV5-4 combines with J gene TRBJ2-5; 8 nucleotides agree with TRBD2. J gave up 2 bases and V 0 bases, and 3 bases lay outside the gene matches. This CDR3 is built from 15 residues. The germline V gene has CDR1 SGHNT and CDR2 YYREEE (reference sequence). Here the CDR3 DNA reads TGTGCCAGCAGCTTGGGTGGACTAGCTCAAGAGACCCAGTACTTC. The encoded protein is CASSLGGLAQETQYF. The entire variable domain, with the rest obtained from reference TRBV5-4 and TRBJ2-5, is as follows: ETGVTQSPTHLIKTRGQQVTLRCSSQSGHNTVSWYQQALGQGPQFIFQYYREEENGRGNFPPRFSGLQFPNYSSELNVNALELDDSALYLCASSLGGLAQETQYFGPGTRLLVL.

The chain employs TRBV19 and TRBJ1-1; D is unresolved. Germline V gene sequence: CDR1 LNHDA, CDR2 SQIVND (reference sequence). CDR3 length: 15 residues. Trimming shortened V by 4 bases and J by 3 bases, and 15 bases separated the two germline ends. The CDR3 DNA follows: TGTGCCAGTAGTAAAGGGCGGGGTGAGGACACTGAAGCTTTCTTT. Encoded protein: CASSKGRGEDTEAFF.

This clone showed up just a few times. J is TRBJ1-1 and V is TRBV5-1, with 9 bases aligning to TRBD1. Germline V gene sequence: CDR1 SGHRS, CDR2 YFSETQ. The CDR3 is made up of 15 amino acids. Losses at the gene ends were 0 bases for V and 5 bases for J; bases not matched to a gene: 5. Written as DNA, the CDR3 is TGCGCCAGCAGCTTGGGGGACAGGGAGATGACTGAAGCTTTCTTT. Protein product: CASSLGDREMTEAFF.

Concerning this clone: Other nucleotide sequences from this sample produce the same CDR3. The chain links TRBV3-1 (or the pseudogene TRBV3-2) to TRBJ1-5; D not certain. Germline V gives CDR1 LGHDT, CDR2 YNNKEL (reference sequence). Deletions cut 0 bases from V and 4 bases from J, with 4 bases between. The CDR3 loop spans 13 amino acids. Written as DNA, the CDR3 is TGTGCCAGCAGCCAAGATCTGAATCAGCCCCAGCATTTT. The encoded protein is CASSQDLNQPQHF.

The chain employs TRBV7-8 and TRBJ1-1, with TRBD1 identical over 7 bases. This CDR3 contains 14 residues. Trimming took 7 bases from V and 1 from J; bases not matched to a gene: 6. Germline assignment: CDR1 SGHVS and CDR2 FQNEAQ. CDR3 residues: CASTDRVGNTEAFF. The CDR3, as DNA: TGTGCCAGCACCGACAGGGTGGGGAACACTGAAGCTTTCTTT.

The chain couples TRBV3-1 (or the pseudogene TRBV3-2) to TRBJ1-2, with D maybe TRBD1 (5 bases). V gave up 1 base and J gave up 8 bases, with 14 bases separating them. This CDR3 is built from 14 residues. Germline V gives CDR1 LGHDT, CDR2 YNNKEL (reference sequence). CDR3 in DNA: TGTGCCAGCAGCCAAGCCGGGGGAGCAGGCGGCTACACCTTC. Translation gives CASSQAGGAGGYTF.

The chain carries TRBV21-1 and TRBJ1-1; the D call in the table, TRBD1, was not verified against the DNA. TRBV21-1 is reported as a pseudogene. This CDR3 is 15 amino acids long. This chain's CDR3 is CATTGQGAVDTEAFF. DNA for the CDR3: TGTGCCACCACCGGACAGGGAGCGGTAGACACTGAAGCTTTCTTT.

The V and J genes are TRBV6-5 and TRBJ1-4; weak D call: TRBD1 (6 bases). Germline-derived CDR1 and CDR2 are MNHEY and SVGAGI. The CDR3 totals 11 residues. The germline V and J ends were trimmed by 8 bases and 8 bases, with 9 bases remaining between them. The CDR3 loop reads CASARGEKLFF. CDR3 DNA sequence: TGTGCCAGCGCCAGGGGAGAAAAACTGTTTTTT.

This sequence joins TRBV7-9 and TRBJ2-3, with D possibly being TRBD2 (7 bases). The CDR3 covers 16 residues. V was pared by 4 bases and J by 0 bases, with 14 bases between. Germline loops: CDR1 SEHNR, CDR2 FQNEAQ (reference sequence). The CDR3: CASSSRGLASTDTQYF. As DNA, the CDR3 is TGTGCCAGCAGCTCGCGGGGGCTAGCTAGCACAGATACGCAGTATTTT.